This T cell receptor (beta chain) was found in a study of T-cell memory formation after mild COVID-19. Study results and caveats: Clones contracting across day 15 to 85 had a balanced CD4/CD8 profile; later expanding clones leaned CD4+. In pre-infection memory, a portion of responding clones appeared, which suggested that cross-reactive memory joined. Contracting CD4+ clones were located mainly in CM and EM, and CD8+ clones in EMRA.

This CDR3 spans 14 amino acids. V was pared by 7 bases and J by 5 bases, with 8 bases of the junction left unmatched. CDR1 and CDR2 from the germline V gene are SQVTM and ANQGSEA. The 5'RACE method, run with constant-segment primers, produced TCR alpha and TCR beta cDNA libraries (carrying sample barcodes and UMIs). Each CDR3 protein gets one entry after TCRdb re-called the 5' RACE reads with MiXCR. The sample has about 350,000 distinct CDR3 sequences, approximately 13% seen once; the top ten hold 22%. This clonotype was recorded many times. Its matching antigen is unknown. V and J are TRBV29-1 and TRBJ2-2, with 9 bases identical to TRBD1. The sequence came from a man between 18 and 29 years old who had mild COVID-19 (a few samples of this study predate the infection). Cell type and time point are not known. The sample was PBMCs or a T cell subset sorted from them (not recorded which). The CDR3 sequence is CSGTRDRATGELFF. The CDR3, as DNA: TGCAGCGGAACAAGGGACAGGGCGACCGGGGAGCTGTTTTTT.